The 18 T cell receptor beta chains reported below all come from one sample, sequenced in a study of Ad26.COV2.S vaccination and SARS-CoV-2 variants. Noted treatment: some 20 received Ad26.COV2.S at low or high dose, single or two shots; roughly 5 received placebo; per-sample allocation not given. Samples analyzed were those drawn on day 63 after the first vaccine or placebo injection. Produced via immunoSEQ multiplex PCR; TCRdb's table is partial and in-frame only. The sample consists of some 340,000 clones, roughly 84% of them appearing once. The source material was peripheral blood, sampled in a trial of Ad26.COV2.S vaccine versus placebo. These receptors were obtained from a person between 18 and 60 years old who received the Ad26.COV2.S COVID-19 vaccine or a placebo.

This chain connects TRBV5-4 to TRBJ2-7; TRBD1 agrees at 8 bases. This CDR3 is built from 14 residues. The junction had 5 bases not matched to a gene; V was cut back by 4 bases and J by 2 bases. CDR1 is SGHNT and CDR2 is YYREEE in the germline V gene (reference sequence). CDR3 in DNA: TGTGCCAGCAGCCCCGGACAGGGCCCCTACGAGCAGTACTTC. Translated: CASSPGQGPYEQYF.

This chain uses TRBV11-2 with TRBJ2-7; D is perhaps TRBD2 (5 bases). The CDR3 is 17 amino acids. Trimming removed 4 bases from V and 4 bases from J, with 23 bases in between. Per the germline V gene, CDR1 is SGHAT and CDR2 is FQNNGV. The CDR3 nucleotides are TGTGCCAGCAGCTCACAATACCGGGGAAGGACGAGATACGAGCAGTACTTC. Translated, it gives CASSSQYRGRTRYEQYF.

The chain joins TRBV5-1 to TRBJ1-2; D remains ambiguous. This CDR3 is built from 12 residues. Trimming left V 4 bases short and J 4 bases short, with 8 bases between. Per the germline V gene, CDR1 is SGHRS and CDR2 is YFSETQ. The CDR3 sequence is CASSPGVYGYTF. The DNA of the CDR3 is TGCGCCAGCAGCCCTGGCGTCTATGGCTACACCTTC. The full variable domain, rest sourced from reference TRBV5-1 and TRBJ1-2, is KAGVTQTPRYLIKTRGQQVTLSCSPISGHRSVSWYQQTPGQGLQFLFEYFSETQRNKGNFPGRFSGRQFSNSRSEMNVSTLELGDSALYLCASSPGVYGYTFGSGTRLTVV.

This chain joins TRBV2 and TRBJ2-1; 14 nucleotides align to TRBD2. This CDR3 region has 17 residues. The germline CDR1 and CDR2 sequences are SNHLY and FYNNEI. V lost 6 bases and J lost 4; bases outside the gene matches: 8. In nucleotides, the CDR3 is TGTGCCAGCAGGGGAGGACTAGCGGGGGGAACTTACAATGAGCAGTTCTTC. Residues: CASRGGLAGGTYNEQFF.

The chain carries TRBV6-5 and TRBJ2-2; the D is unclear. The CDR3 totals 15 residues. V lost 7 bases and J lost 3, with 15 bases in between. Per germline, CDR1 MNHEY and CDR2 SVGAGI. CDR3 sequence (DNA): TGTGCCAGCATCCCGGTAGGGTTGTACACCGGGGAGCTGTTTTTT. It encodes CASIPVGLYTGELFF.

V gene TRBV5-6 combines with J gene TRBJ2-1, with 11 bases identical to TRBD1. Germline-derived CDR1 and CDR2 are SGHDT and YYEEEE. J gave up 13 bases and V 2 bases, and 5 bases lay outside the gene matches. The CDR3 has 13 amino acids. The CDR3 loop is CASSFGTGGPQFF. CDR3 nucleotide sequence: TGTGCCAGCAGCTTCGGGACAGGGGGACCTCAGTTCTTC.

The chain links TRBV5-6 to TRBJ1-2; D call uncertain. V dropped 4 bases and J dropped 6 bases, with 22 bases sitting between them. Germline CDR1 and CDR2: SGHDT and YYEEEE. This CDR3 has 16 amino acids. The CDR3 here is CASSRSIGEPGDGYTF. The CDR3 nucleotides read TGTGCCAGCAGCAGAAGTATCGGGGAACCAGGAGATGGCTACACCTTC.

The V call is TRBV5-4, the J call TRBJ1-3, with D unclear. Germline assignment: CDR1 SGHNT and CDR2 YYREEE (reference sequence). Trimming removed 4 bases at V and 2 bases at J, with 13 bases between. The CDR3 loop spans 15 amino acids. CDR3 amino acids: CASSPSLEPGNTIYF. The DNA for the CDR3 is TGTGCCAGCAGCCCGTCGCTGGAACCTGGAAACACCATATATTTT.

This clone has a handful of counts. The gene calls are TRBV7-2 and TRBJ1-5, with TRBD1 identical over 10 bases. The germline V gene has CDR1 SGHTA and CDR2 FQGNSA. The CDR3 consists of 16 residues. The ends lost 7 bases at V and 6 bases at J; junction bases unmatched: 12. The DNA of the CDR3 is TGTGCCAGCACCCTAACCGACAGGGGGCGTCGTCAGCCCCAGCATTTT. Translating it yields CASTLTDRGRRQPQHF. The variable domain in full, completed from reference TRBV7-2 and TRBJ1-5, reads GAGVSQSPSNKVTEKGKDVELRCDPISGHTALYWYRQSLGQGLEFLIYFQGNSAPDKSGLPSDRFSAERTGGSVSTLTIQRTQQEDSAVYLCASTLTDRGRRQPQHFGDGTRLSIL.

The rearrangement links TRBV9 to TRBJ2-1; D not resolved. The CDR3 sequence is 16 residues long. The V and J ends lost 0 bases and 7 bases respectively, with 17 bases between them. Germline CDR1 reads SGDLS; CDR2 reads YYNGEE. In nucleotides, the CDR3 is TGTGCCAGCAGCGTAGACTCCAACCCGCGCAGGAATGAGCAGTTCTTC. Amino acids: CASSVDSNPRRNEQFF.

The genes are TRBV15 and TRBJ2-1; 12 positions agree with TRBD2. With V trimmed by 0 bases and J by 0 bases, 15 bases remained unmatched. This CDR3 spans 22 amino acids. From germline, CDR1 is LNHNV and CDR2 YYDKDF (reference sequence). The CDR3 DNA sequence: TGTGCCACCAGCAGAGATCGGCTTACTAGCGGGGGGTATTTCGGCTCCTACAATGAGCAGTTCTTC. It specifies CATSRDRLTSGGYFGSYNEQFF.

The J gene is TRBJ1-5, the V gene TRBV27; D is ambiguous. In germline, CDR1 is MNHEY, CDR2 SMNVEV (reference sequence). This CDR3 has 13 residues. V was shortened by 0 bases and J by 5 bases, with 5 bases between the two germline ends. CDR3 bases: TGTGCCAGCAGTTTATCCGCCCATCAGCCCCAGCATTTT. This gives the protein CASSLSAHQPQHF.

The rearrangement joins TRBV3-1 (or the pseudogene TRBV3-2) to TRBJ2-3; possibly TRBD1 for D (5 bases). The germline V and J ends were trimmed by 1 base and 2 bases, with 13 bases remaining between them. The CDR3 length is 16 residues. Germline V lookup: CDR1 LGHDT, CDR2 YNNKEL (reference sequence). CDR3 sequence: CASSQGWGGTTDTQYF. CDR3 DNA sequence: TGTGCCAGCAGCCAAGGATGGGGCGGAACCACAGATACGCAGTATTTT.

The chain employs TRBV4-2 and TRBJ1-1, with 7 bases identical to TRBD1. Trimming at V came to 0 bases and at J to 3 bases, leaving 13 bases not matched to a gene. Germline values: CDR1 LGHNA, CDR2 YNFKEQ. The CDR3 totals 18 residues. CDR3 loop: CASSQDSTAGGRDTEAFF. DNA for the CDR3: TGTGCCAGCAGCCAAGATTCGACGGCAGGGGGAAGGGACACTGAAGCTTTCTTT.

CDR3 bases: TGTGCCAGCAGCCTACCCGTTGGGGGTTCCGAAGCTTTCTTT. Amino acids: CASSLPVGGSEAFF. The genes are TRBV7-2 and TRBJ1-1; maybe TRBD1 (5 bases). V lost 5 bases, J lost 8 bases, and 18 bases lay in between. Germline V gene data show CDR1 as SGHTA and CDR2 as FQGNSA. CDR3 size: 14 residues. The whole variable domain, remainder taken from reference TRBV7-2 and TRBJ1-1, is GAGVSQSPSNKVTEKGKDVELRCDPISGHTALYWYRQSLGQGLEFLIYFQGNSAPDKSGLPSDRFSAERTGGSVSTLTIQRTQQEDSAVYLCASSLPVGGSEAFFGQGTRLTVV.

The chain links TRBV9 to TRBJ2-3; the D gene could be TRBD1 or TRBD2 (5 bases each). V lost 7 bases, J lost 2 bases, and 14 bases lay in between. The CDR3 is 14 amino acids. Germline V gives CDR1 SGDLS, CDR2 YYNGEE. The CDR3 protein is CASRRGVTTDTQYF. In DNA form, the CDR3 reads TGTGCCAGCCGTCGGGGCGTCACCACAGATACGCAGTATTTT. The entire variable domain, with the rest obtained from reference TRBV9 and TRBJ2-3, is as follows: DSGVTQTPKHLITATGQRVTLRCSPRSGDLSVYWYQQSLDQGLQFLIQYYNGEERAKGNILERFSAQQFPDLHSELNLSSLELGDSALYFCASRRGVTTDTQYFGPGTRLTVL.

The chain employs TRBV30 and TRBJ2-7; D uncertain. Germline assignment: CDR1 GTSNPN and CDR2 SVGIG (reference sequence). V lost 0 bases to trimming and J lost 1 base, with 16 bases between them. The CDR3 sequence is 16 residues long. The CDR3 sequence is CAWSVYGRLRSYEQYF. CDR3 sequence (DNA): TGTGCCTGGAGTGTCTATGGACGTCTTAGGTCCTACGAGCAGTACTTC.

This rearrangement joins TRBV4-3 to TRBJ2-1; D remains ambiguous. V gave up 0 bases and J gave up 4 bases, with 4 bases separating them. Germline values: CDR1 LGHNA, CDR2 YSLEER. The CDR3 runs 13 residues. CDR3 bases: TGCGCCAGCAGCCAAGAAGCTTACAATGAGCAGTTCTTC. This gives the protein CASSQEAYNEQFF.